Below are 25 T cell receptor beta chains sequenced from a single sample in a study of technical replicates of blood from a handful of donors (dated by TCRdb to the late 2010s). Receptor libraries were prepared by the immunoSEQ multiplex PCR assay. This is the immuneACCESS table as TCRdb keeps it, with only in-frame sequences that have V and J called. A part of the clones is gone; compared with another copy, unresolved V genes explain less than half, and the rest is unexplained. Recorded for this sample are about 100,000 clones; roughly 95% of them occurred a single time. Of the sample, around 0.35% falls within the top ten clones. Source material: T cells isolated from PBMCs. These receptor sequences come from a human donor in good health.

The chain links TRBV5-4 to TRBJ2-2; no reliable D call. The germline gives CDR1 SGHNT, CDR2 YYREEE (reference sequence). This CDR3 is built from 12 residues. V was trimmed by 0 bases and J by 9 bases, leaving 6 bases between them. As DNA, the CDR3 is TGTGCCAGCAGCTTGGGGCTCAGGGAGCTGTTTTTT. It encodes CASSLGLRELFF.

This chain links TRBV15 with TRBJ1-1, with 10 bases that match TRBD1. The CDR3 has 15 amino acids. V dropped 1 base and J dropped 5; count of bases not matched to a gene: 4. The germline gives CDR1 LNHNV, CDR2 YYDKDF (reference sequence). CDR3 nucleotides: TGTGCCACCAGCAGAGGGACAGGGGGTTGGACTGAAGCTTTCTTT. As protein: CATSRGTGGWTEAFF.

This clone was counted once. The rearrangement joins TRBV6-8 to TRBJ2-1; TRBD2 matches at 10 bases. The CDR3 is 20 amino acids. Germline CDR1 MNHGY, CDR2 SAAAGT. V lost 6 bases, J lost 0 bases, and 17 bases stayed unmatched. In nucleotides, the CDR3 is TGTGCCAGCAGCCATATCCCCGGAGCGGGAGGGGAAAGCTCCTACAATGAGCAGTTCTTC. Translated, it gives CASSHIPGAGGESSYNEQFF.

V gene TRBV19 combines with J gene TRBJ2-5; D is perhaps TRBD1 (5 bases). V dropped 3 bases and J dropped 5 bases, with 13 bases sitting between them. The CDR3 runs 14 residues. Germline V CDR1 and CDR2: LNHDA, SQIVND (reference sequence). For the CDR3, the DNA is TGTGCCAGTAGTATGCAGGGCACTCCGGAGACCCAGTACTTC. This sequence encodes CASSMQGTPETQYF.

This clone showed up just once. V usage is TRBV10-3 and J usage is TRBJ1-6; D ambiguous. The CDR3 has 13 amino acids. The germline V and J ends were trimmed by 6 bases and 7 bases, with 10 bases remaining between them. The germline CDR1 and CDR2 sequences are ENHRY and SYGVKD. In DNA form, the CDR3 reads TGTGCCATCAGCTGGGAGTTGAATTCACCCCTCCACTTT. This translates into CAISWELNSPLHF.

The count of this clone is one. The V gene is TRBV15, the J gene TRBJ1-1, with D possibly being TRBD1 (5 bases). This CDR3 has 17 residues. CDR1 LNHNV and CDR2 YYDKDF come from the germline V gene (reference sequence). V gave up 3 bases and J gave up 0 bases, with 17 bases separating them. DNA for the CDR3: TGTGCCACCAGCAGGACCCAGTTCAACAGGCTGAACACTGAAGCTTTCTTT. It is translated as CATSRTQFNRLNTEAFF.

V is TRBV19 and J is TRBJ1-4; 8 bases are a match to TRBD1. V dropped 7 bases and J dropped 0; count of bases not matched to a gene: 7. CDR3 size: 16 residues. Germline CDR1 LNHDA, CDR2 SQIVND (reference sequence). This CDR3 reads CASISDRETTNEKLFF. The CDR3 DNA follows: TGTGCCAGTATTTCGGACAGGGAGACAACTAATGAAAAACTGTTTTTT.

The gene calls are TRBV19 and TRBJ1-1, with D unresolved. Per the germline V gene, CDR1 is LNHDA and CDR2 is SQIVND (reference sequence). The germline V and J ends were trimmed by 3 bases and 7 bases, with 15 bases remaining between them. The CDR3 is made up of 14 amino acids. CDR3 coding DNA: TGTGCCAGTAGTATCAACGGAGAATTCTATGAAGCTTTCTTT. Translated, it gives CASSINGEFYEAFF.

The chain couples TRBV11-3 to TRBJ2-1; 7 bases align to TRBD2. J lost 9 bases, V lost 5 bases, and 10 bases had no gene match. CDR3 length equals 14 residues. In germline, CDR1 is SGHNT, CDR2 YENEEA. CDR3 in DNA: TGTGCCAGCAGCCTTGGCGGGAGAAGGGGTGAGCAGTTCTTC. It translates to CASSLGGRRGEQFF.

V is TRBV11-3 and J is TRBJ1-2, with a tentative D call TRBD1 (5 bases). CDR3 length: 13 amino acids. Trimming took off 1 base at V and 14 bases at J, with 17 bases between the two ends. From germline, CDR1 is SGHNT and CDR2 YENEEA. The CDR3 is CASSLVGSGLETF. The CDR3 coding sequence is TGTGCCAGCAGCTTAGTCGGATCAGGGTTGGAAACCTTC. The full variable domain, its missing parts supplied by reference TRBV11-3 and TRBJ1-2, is EAGVVQSPRYKIIEKKQPVAFWCNPISGHNTLYWYLQNLGQGPELLIRYENEEAVDDSQLPKDRFSAERLKGVDSTLKIQPAELGDSAVYLCASSLVGSGLETFGSGTRLTVV.

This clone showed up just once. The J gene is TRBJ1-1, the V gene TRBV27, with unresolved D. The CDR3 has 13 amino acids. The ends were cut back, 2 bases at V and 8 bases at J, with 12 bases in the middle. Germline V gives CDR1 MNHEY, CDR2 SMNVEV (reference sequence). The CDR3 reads CASSLTGNFEAFF. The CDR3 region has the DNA TGTGCCAGCAGTTTAACCGGGAACTTCGAAGCTTTCTTT.

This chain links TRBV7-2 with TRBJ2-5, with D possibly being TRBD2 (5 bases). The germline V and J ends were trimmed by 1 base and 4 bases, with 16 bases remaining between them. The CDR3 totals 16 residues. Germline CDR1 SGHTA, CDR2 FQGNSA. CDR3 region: CASSLDQDLRRETQYF. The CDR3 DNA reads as TGTGCCAGCAGCTTAGATCAGGACTTAAGGCGAGAGACCCAGTACTTC.

The CDR3 here is CASSLGQGDYGYTF. The DNA for the CDR3 is TGTGCCAGCAGCTTAGGACAGGGCGACTATGGCTACACCTTC. V gene TRBV7-9 combines with J gene TRBJ1-2, with TRBD1 matching 7 bases. The length of the CDR3 is 14 residues. Germline values: CDR1 SEHNR, CDR2 FQNEAQ (reference sequence). The trim removed 1 base at V and 3 bases at J, leaving 2 bases unmatched.

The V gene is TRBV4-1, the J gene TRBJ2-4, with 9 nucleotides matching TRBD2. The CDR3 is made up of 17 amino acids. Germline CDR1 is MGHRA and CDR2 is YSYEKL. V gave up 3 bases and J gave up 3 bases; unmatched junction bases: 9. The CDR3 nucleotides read TGCGCCAGCAGCCAGGACAGCGGGAGGAACGACAAAAACATTCAGTACTTC. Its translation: CASSQDSGRNDKNIQYF.

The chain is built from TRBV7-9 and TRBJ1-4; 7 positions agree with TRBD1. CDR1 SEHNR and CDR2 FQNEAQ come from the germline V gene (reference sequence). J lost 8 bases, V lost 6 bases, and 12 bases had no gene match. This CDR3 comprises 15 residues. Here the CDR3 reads CASRHTGAAEEKLFF. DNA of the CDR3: TGTGCCAGCAGACATACAGGGGCGGCGGAGGAAAAACTGTTTTTT.

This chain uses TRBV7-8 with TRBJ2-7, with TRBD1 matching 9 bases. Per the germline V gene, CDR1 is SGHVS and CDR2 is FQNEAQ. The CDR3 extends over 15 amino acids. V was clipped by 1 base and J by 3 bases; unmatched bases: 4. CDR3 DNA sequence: TGTGCCAGCAGCTTAGGAGGGGGACAGGGCTACGAGCAGTACTTC. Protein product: CASSLGGGQGYEQYF. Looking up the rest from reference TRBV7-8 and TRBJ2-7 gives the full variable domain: GAGVSQSPRYKVAKRGQDVALRCDPISGHVSLFWYQQALGQGPEFLTYFQNEAQLDKSGLPSDRFFAERPEGSVSTLKIQRTQQEDSAVYLCASSLGGGQGYEQYFGPGTRLTVT.

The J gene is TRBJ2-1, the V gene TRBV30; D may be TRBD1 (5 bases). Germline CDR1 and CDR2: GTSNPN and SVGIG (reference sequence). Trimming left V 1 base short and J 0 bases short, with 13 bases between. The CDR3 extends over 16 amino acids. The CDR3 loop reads CAWSEGSQGSYNEQFF. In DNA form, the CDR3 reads TGTGCCTGGAGTGAAGGATCGCAGGGCTCCTACAATGAGCAGTTCTTC.

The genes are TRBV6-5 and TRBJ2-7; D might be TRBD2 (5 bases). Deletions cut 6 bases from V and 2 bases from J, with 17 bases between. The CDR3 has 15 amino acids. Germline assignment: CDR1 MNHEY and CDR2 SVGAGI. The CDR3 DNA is TGTGCCAGCAGACCCAGCGGACGCCTCCCCTACGAGCAGTACTTC. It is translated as CASRPSGRLPYEQYF.

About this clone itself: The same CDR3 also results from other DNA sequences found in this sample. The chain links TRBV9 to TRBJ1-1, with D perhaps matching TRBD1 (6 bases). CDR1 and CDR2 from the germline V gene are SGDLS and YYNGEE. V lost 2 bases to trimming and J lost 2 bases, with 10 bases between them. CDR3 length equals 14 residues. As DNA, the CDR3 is TGTGCCAGCAGCGTGGGACACCTTAACACTGAAGCTTTCTTT. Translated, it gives CASSVGHLNTEAFF.

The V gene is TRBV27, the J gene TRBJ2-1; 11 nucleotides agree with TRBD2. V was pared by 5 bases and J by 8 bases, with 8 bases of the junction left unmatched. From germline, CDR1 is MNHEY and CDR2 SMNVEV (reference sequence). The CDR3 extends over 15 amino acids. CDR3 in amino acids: CASSPLAGVGYEQFF. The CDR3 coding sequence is TGTGCCAGCAGTCCACTAGCGGGAGTGGGTTATGAGCAGTTCTTC.

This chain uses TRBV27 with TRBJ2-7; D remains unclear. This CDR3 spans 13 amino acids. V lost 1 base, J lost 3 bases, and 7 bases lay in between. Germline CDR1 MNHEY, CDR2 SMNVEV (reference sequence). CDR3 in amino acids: CASSLLADYEQYF. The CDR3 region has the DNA TGTGCCAGCAGTTTATTGGCTGACTACGAGCAGTACTTC.

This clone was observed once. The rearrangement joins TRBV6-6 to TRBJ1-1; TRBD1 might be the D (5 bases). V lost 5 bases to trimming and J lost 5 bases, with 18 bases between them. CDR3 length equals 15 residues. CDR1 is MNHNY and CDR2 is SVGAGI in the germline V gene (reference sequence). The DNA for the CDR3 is TGTGCCAGCAGTACCCCAAGGGGCGAAGTGACTGAAGCTTTCTTT. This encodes CASSTPRGEVTEAFF.

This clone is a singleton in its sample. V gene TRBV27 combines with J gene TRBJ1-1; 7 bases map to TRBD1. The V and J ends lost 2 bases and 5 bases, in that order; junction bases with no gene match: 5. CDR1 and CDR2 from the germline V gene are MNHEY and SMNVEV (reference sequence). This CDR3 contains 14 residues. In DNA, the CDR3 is TGTGCCAGCAGTTTAGCGAGGGGGCGGACTGAAGCTTTCTTT. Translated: CASSLARGRTEAFF.

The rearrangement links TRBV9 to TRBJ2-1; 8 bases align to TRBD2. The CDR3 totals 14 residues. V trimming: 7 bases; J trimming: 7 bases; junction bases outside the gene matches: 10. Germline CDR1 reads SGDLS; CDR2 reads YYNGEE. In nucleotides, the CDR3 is TGTGCCAGCGGATCGGGAGGGCCGATTAATGAGCAGTTCTTC. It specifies CASGSGGPINEQFF.

The CDR3 DNA sequence: TGCAGCGTTAGCCGGGACAGCTTTGGGGAGCAGTACTTC. Amino acids: CSVSRDSFGEQYF. This rearrangement joins TRBV29-1 to TRBJ2-7; 7 nucleotides agree with TRBD1. Germline V CDR1 and CDR2: SQVTM, ANQGSEA. Losses at the gene ends were 5 bases for V and 7 bases for J; bases not matched to a gene: 11. The CDR3 contains 13 residues.